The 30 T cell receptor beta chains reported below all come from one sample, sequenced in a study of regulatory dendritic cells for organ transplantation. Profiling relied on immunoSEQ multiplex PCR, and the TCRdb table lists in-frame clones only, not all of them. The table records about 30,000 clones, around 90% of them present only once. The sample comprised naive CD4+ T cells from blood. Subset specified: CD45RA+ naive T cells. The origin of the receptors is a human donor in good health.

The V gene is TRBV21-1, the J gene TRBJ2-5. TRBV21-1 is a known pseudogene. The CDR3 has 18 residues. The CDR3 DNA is TGTGCCAGCAGCACTCGCCCCCGGGCCCCTGTGAGCCAAGAGACCCAGTACTTC. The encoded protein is CASSTRPRAPVSQETQYF.

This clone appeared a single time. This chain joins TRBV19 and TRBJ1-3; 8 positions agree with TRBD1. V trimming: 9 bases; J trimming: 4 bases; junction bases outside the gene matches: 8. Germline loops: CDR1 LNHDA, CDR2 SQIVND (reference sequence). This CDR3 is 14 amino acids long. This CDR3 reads CASHMTGAGNTIYF. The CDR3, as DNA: TGTGCCAGCCATATGACAGGGGCAGGAAACACCATATATTTT.

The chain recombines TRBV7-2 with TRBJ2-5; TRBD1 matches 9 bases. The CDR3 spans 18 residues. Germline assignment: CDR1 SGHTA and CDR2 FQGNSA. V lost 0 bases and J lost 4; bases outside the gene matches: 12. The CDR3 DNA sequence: TGTGCCAGCAGCTTAGCGCTAAACAGGGGGCAAATAGGAGAGACCCAGTACTTC. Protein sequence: CASSLALNRGQIGETQYF. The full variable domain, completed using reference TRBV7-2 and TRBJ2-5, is GAGVSQSPSNKVTEKGKDVELRCDPISGHTALYWYRQSLGQGLEFLIYFQGNSAPDKSGLPSDRFSAERTGGSVSTLTIQRTQQEDSAVYLCASSLALNRGQIGETQYFGPGTRLLVL.

The CDR3 here is CASSYSAGGPYGYTF. CDR3 sequence (DNA): TGTGCCAGCAGTTACTCGGCAGGGGGGCCCTATGGCTACACCTTC. The V call is TRBV6-5, the J call TRBJ1-2; TRBD1 matches 7 bases. Per germline, CDR1 MNHEY and CDR2 SVGAGI. This CDR3 has 15 residues. V was clipped by 0 bases and J by 4 bases; unmatched bases: 5.

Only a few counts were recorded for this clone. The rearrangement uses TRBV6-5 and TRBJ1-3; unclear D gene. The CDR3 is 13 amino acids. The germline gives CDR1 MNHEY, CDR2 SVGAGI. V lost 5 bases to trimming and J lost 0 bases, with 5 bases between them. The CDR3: CASSGSSGNTIYF. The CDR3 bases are TGTGCCAGCAGTGGTTCCTCTGGAAACACCATATATTTT.

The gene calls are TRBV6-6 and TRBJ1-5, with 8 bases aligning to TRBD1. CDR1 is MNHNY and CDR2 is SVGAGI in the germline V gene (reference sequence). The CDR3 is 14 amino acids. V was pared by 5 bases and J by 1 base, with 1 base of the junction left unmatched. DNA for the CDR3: TGTGCCAGCAGTGACAGGGGAAGCAATCAGCCCCAGCATTTT. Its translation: CASSDRGSNQPQHF.

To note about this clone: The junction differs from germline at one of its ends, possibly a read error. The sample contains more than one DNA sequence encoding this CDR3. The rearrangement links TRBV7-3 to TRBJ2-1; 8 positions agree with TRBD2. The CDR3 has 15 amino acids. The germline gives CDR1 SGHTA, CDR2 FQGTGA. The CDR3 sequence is CASSLISGVYNEQFF. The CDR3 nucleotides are TGTGCCAGTAGCTTAATTAGCGGGGTTTACAATGAGCAGTTCTTC. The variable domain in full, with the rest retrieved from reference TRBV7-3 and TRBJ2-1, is GAGVSQTPSNKVTEKGKYVELRCDPISGHTALYWYRQSLGQGPEFLIYFQGTGAADDSGLPNDRFFAVRPEGSVSTLKIQRTERGDSAVYLCASSLISGVYNEQFFGPGTRLTVL.

The CDR3 here is CAWSLNSNQPQHF. The CDR3 DNA sequence: TGTGCCTGGAGTTTAAATAGCAATCAGCCCCAGCATTTT. The chain is built from TRBV30 and TRBJ1-5, with D unclear. The germline gives CDR1 GTSNPN, CDR2 SVGIG (reference sequence). CDR3 length: 13 amino acids. Deletions cut 2 bases from V and 0 bases from J, with 5 bases between. The complete variable domain, with remaining parts taken from reference TRBV30 and TRBJ1-5, reads SQTIHQWPATLVQPVGSPLSLECTVEGTSNPNLYWYRQAAGRGLQLLFYSVGIGQISSEVPQNLSASRPQDRQFILSSKKLLLSDSGFYLCAWSLNSNQPQHFGDGTRLSIL.

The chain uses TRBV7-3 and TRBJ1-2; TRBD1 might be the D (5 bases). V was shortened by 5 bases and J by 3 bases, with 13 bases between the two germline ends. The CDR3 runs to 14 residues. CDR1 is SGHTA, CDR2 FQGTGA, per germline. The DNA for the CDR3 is TGTGCCAGCAGCCCTTCGGGGGGTCACTATGGCTACACCTTC. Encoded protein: CASSPSGGHYGYTF.

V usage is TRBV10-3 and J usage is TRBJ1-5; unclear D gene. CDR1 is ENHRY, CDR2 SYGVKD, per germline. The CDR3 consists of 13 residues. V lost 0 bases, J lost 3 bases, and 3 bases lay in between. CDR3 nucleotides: TGTGCCATCAGTGAGTCGACCAATCAGCCCCAGCATTTT. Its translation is CAISESTNQPQHF.

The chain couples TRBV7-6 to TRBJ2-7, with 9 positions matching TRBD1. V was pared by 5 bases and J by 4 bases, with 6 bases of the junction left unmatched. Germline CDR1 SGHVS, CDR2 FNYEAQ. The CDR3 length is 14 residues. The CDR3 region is CASSLRQGGYEQYF. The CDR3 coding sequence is TGTGCCAGCAGCCTTCGACAGGGGGGTTACGAGCAGTACTTC.

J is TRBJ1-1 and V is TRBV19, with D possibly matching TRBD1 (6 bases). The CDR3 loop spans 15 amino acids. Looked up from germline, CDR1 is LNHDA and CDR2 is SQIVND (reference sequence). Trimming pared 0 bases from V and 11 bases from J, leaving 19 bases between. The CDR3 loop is CASSIDLGTGQYAFF. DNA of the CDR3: TGTGCCAGTAGTATAGATCTTGGTACAGGGCAGTACGCTTTCTTT.

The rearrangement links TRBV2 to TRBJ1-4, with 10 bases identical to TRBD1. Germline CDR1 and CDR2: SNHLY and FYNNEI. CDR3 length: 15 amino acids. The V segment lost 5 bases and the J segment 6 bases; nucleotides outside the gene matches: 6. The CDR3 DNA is TGTGCCAGCAGTAACCGGGACAGGGGTGATGAAAAACTGTTTTTT. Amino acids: CASSNRDRGDEKLFF.

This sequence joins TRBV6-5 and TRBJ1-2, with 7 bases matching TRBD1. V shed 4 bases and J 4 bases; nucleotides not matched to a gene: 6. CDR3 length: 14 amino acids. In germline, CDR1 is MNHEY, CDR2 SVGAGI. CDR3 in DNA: TGTGCCAGCAGTTTTGACAGGGATGGCTATGGCTACACCTTC. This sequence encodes CASSFDRDGYGYTF.

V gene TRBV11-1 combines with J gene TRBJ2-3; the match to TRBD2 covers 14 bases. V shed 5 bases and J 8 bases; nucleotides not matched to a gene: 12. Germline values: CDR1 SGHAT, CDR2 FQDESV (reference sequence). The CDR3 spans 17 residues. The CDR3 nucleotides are TGTGCCAGCAGCCCCACCCGGACTAGCGGGAGGTTGTCTACGCAGTATTTT. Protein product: CASSPTRTSGRLSTQYF.

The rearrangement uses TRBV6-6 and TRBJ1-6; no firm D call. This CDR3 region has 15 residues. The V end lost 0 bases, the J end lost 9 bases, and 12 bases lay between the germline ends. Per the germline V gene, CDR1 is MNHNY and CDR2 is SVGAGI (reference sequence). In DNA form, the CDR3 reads TGTGCCAGCAGTTACTCGAACCGGCCCGGTTCACCCCTCCACTTT. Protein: CASSYSNRPGSPLHF.

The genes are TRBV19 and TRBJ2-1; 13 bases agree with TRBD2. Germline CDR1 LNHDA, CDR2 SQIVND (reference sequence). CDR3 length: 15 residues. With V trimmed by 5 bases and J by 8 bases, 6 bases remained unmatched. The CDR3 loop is CASSETSGRVHEQFF. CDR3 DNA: TGTGCCAGTAGTGAAACTAGCGGGAGGGTCCATGAGCAGTTCTTC.

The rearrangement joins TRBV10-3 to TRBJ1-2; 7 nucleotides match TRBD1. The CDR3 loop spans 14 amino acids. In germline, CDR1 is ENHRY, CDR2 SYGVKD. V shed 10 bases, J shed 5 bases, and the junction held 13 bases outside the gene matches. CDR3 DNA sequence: TGTGCCAGCAGCCGAACCGGGACAGATTATGGCTACACCTTC. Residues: CASSRTGTDYGYTF.

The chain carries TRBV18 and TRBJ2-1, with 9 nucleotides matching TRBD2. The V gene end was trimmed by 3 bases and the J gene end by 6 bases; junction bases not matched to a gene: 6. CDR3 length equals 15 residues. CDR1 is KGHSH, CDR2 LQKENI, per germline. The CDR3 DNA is TGTGCCAGCTCACCTGGAGTAGCGGGGGTCAATGAGCAGTTCTTC. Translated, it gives CASSPGVAGVNEQFF.

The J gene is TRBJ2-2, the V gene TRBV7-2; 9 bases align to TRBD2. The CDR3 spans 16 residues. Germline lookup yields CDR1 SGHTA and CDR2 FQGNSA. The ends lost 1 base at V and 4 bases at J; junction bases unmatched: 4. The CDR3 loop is CASSLGGRGSTGELFF. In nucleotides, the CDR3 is TGTGCCAGCAGCTTAGGCGGGAGGGGAAGCACCGGGGAGCTGTTTTTT. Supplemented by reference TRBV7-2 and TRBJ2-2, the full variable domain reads GAGVSQSPSNKVTEKGKDVELRCDPISGHTALYWYRQSLGQGLEFLIYFQGNSAPDKSGLPSDRFSAERTGGSVSTLTIQRTQQEDSAVYLCASSLGGRGSTGELFFGEGSRLTVL.

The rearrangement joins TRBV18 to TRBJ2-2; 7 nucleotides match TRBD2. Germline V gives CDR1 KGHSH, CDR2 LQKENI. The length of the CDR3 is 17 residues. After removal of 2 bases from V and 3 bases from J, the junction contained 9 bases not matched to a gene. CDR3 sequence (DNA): TGTGCCAGCTCACCATACTGGACTAGTCGGGACACCGGGGAGCTGTTTTTT. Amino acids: CASSPYWTSRDTGELFF.

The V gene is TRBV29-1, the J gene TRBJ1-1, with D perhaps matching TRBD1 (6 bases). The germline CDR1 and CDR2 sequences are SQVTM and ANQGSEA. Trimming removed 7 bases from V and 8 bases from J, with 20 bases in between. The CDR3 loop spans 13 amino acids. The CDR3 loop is CSALRQGREEAFF. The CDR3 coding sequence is TGCAGCGCCCTGAGGCAGGGGCGCGAAGAAGCTTTCTTT.

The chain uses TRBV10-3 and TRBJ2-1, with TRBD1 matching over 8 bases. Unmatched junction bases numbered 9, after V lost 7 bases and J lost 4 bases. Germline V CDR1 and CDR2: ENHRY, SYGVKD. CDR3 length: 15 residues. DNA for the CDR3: TGTGCCATCAAGCCTGACAGGGGCAGATACAATGAGCAGTTCTTC. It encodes CAIKPDRGRYNEQFF.

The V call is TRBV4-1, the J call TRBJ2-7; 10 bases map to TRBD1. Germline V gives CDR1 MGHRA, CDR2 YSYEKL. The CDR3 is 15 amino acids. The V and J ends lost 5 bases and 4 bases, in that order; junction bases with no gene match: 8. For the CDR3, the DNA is TGCGCCAGCAGCAGGGGACAGGGGCCTAGGTACGAGCAGTACTTC. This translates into CASSRGQGPRYEQYF.

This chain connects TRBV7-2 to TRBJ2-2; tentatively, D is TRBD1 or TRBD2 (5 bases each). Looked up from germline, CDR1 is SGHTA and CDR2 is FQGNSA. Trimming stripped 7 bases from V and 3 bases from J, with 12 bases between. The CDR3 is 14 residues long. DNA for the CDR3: TGTGCCAGCAATACGGGACCATACACCGGGGAGCTGTTTTTT. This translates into CASNTGPYTGELFF.

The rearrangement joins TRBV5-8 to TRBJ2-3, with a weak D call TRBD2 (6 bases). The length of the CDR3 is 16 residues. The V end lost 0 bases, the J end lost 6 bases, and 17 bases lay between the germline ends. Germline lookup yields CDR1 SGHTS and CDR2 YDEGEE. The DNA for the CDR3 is TGTGCCAGCAGCTTGGGGCGGGGTGGGATGATGGATACGCAGTATTTT. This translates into CASSLGRGGMMDTQYF.

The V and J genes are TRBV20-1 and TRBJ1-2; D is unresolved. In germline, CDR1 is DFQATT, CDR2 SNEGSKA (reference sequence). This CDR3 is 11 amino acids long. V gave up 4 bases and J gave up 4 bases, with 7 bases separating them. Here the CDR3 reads CSAIRSYGYTF. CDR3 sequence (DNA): TGCAGTGCTATTAGAAGCTATGGCTACACCTTC.

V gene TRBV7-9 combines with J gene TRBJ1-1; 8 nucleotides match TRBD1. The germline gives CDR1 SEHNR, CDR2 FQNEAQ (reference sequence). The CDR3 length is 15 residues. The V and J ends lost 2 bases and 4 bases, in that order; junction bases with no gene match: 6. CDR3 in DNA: TGTGCCAGCAGCTTAACGGGACAGGCGCCCACTGAAGCTTTCTTT. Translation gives CASSLTGQAPTEAFF.

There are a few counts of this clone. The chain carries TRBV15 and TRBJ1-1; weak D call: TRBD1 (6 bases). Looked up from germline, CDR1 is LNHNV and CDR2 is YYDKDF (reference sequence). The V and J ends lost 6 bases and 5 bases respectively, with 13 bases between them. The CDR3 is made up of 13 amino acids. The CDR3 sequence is CATRGRGETEAFF. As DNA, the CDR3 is TGTGCCACCAGAGGCAGGGGAGAAACTGAAGCTTTCTTT.

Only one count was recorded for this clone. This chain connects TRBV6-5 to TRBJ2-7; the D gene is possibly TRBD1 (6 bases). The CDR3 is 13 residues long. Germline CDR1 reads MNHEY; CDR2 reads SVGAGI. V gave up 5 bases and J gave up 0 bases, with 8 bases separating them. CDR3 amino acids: CASSRDNSYEQYF. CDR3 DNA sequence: TGTGCCAGCAGTCGGGACAACTCCTACGAGCAGTACTTC.